Listed here are 18 T cell receptor beta chains from one sample, sequenced in a study of early T cells in non-severe SARS-CoV-2 infection. MiXCR was run by TCRdb on the 5' RACE reads, yielding one entry per CDR3 protein. The profile shows under 45,000 distinct CDR3 sequences, more than 4.5% of them singletons. Sequencing was performed on whole blood, taken at baseline. All receptors come from an adult who was a healthcare worker with PCR-confirmed SARS-CoV-2 infection or an uninfected control (not recorded which).

This sequence joins TRBV6-2 or TRBV6-3 and TRBJ2-7; TRBD1 matches at 8 bases. Looked up from germline, CDR1 is MNHEY and CDR2 is SVGEGT. Losses at the gene ends were 5 bases for V and 5 bases for J; bases not matched to a gene: 2. CDR3 size: 12 residues. CDR3: CASSRTGNEQYV. In DNA form, the CDR3 reads TGTGCCAGCAGTAGGACAGGGAACGAGCAGTACGTC.

The sample holds many counts of this clonotype. The gene calls are TRBV13 and TRBJ1-1; 11 bases map to TRBD1. V dropped 3 bases and J dropped 7; count of bases not matched to a gene: 7. Germline CDR1 PRHDT, CDR2 FYEKMQ (reference sequence). The CDR3 has 15 residues. CDR3 amino acids: CASSLKWTGGNEAFF. As DNA, the CDR3 is TGTGCCAGCAGCTTGAAGTGGACAGGGGGCAATGAAGCTTTCTTT.

In its sample, this clonotype was seen many times. This chain connects TRBV28 to TRBJ1-6, with D perhaps matching TRBD1 (5 bases). Germline CDR1 and CDR2: MDHEN and SYDVKM. The V end was cut by 3 bases, the J end by 9 bases, with 12 bases between. The CDR3 consists of 14 residues. The CDR3 loop is CASSFPTVTSPLHF. The CDR3 region has the DNA TGTGCCAGCAGTTTCCCGACAGTAACTTCACCCCTCCACTTT.

The table lists this clonotype with many counts. V usage is TRBV4-3 and J usage is TRBJ1-6; the D gene is possibly TRBD1 (6 bases). Between the trimmed V and J ends, which lost 3 bases and 2 bases, there was a span of 8 bases. Per germline, CDR1 LGHNA and CDR2 YSLEER. The CDR3 is 15 amino acids. The CDR3 nucleotides are TGCGCCAGCAGCCAGCGGACAGCCTATAATTCACCCCTCCACTTT. It translates to CASSQRTAYNSPLHF.

At least ten counts were recorded for this clonotype. The chain recombines TRBV25-1 with TRBJ1-6, with TRBD1 matching 10 bases. The V gene's germline CDR1 is MGHDK and CDR2 SYGVNS. The CDR3 sequence is 17 residues long. V shed 1 base and J 8 bases; nucleotides not matched to a gene: 8. CDR3 sequence: CASSELTPGTGDSPLHF. As DNA, the CDR3 is TGTGCCAGCAGTGAATTAACGCCTGGGACAGGGGATTCACCCCTCCACTTT.

Ten or more counts support this clonotype. The V and J genes are TRBV5-8 and TRBJ2-5; TRBD1 matches at 10 bases. This CDR3 region has 15 residues. V lost 0 bases to trimming and J lost 5 bases; unmatched junction nucleotides: 4. Germline V gene sequence: CDR1 SGHTS, CDR2 YDEGEE. The CDR3 loop reads CASSLGDRGMETQYF. The CDR3 region has the DNA TGTGCCAGCAGCTTGGGGGACAGGGGTATGGAGACCCAGTACTTC.

In this sample, this clonotype turned up many times. The J gene is TRBJ2-1, the V gene TRBV11-3; D is unresolved. The V end lost 3 bases, the J end lost 3 bases, and 9 bases lay between the germline ends. The CDR3 is 14 amino acids. Germline CDR1 and CDR2: SGHNT and YENEEA. CDR3 sequence: CASSFKPIYNEQFF. CDR3 coding DNA: TGTGCCAGCAGCTTCAAGCCGATCTACAATGAGCAGTTCTTC.

Many counts were recorded for this clonotype. J is TRBJ2-1 and V is TRBV3-1, with a possible D match to TRBD2 (6 bases). The CDR3 length is 14 residues. V was clipped by 0 bases and J by 15 bases, with 18 bases between them. The V gene's germline CDR1 is LGHDT and CDR2 YNNKEL (reference sequence). CDR3 residues: CASSQDQGLHRPFF. The CDR3 region has the DNA TGTGCCAGCAGCCAAGATCAGGGACTTCATCGCCCGTTCTTC.

This chain uses TRBV27 with TRBJ1-2; D gene uncertain. V lost 5 bases, J lost 4 bases, and 11 bases lay in between. Germline V gives CDR1 MNHEY, CDR2 SMNVEV (reference sequence). The CDR3 contains 13 residues. CDR3 bases: TGTGCCAGCAGTCCAGCCAGAGGCTATGGCTACACCTTC. Residues: CASSPARGYGYTF.

In its sample, this clonotype was seen a few times. The V call is TRBV19, the J call TRBJ1-2; maybe TRBD1 (6 bases). Between the trimmed V and J ends, which lost 5 bases and 1 base, there was a span of 11 bases. The CDR3 length is 14 residues. CDR1 is LNHDA, CDR2 SQIVND, per germline (reference sequence). In DNA form, the CDR3 reads TGTGCCAGTAGTGGCAGACAGGATAACTATGGCTACACCTTC. Residues: CASSGRQDNYGYTF.

The rearrangement links TRBV12-3 or TRBV12-4 to TRBJ1-3; 8 bases align to TRBD1. V shed 5 bases and J 4 bases; nucleotides not matched to a gene: 1. The CDR3 contains 13 residues. CDR3 protein: CASSGTGGNTIYF. In nucleotides, the CDR3 is TGTGCCAGCAGTGGGACAGGCGGAAACACCATATATTTT.

The table lists this clonotype with many counts. CDR3 coding DNA: TGTGCCAGCAGCGGTTTAGCGGGGAACTCCTACAATGAGCAGTTCTTC. Its protein is CASSGLAGNSYNEQFF. The rearrangement joins TRBV7-9 to TRBJ2-1; 8 bases fit TRBD2. CDR1 and CDR2 (germline): SEHNR, FQNEAQ (reference sequence). The trim removed 5 bases at V and 0 bases at J, leaving 6 bases unmatched. The CDR3 has 16 residues.

This clonotype occurred a few times. The genes are TRBV21-1 and TRBJ1-2. TRBV21-1 is marked as a pseudogene. The CDR3 sequence is 14 residues long. CDR3 protein: CASSKVQYNYGYTF. Here the CDR3 DNA reads TGTGCCAGCAGCAAAGTCCAGTATAACTATGGCTACACCTTC.

This chain links TRBV5-8 with TRBJ2-1; 12 bases match TRBD2. Germline trimming cut 4 bases from V and 8 bases from J; bases unmatched to any gene: 7. From germline, CDR1 is SGHTS and CDR2 YDEGEE. The CDR3 sequence is 15 residues long. The CDR3 nucleotides are TGTGCCAGCAGCCACTGGACTAGCGGGACTCATGAGCAGTTCTTC. Translating gives CASSHWTSGTHEQFF.

This clonotype was seen repeatedly, ten times or more. The chain is built from TRBV20-1 and TRBJ1-1; no clear D. The CDR3 totals 12 residues. The germline gives CDR1 DFQATT, CDR2 SNEGSKA (reference sequence). The V gene lost 3 bases and the J gene lost 1 base, with 6 bases spanning the gap. The CDR3 bases are TGCAGTGCTAGGCCCGGGAACACTGAAGCTTTCTTT. Translating gives CSARPGNTEAFF.

This clonotype was recorded at least ten times. This sequence joins TRBV9 and TRBJ2-1; 10 bases agree with TRBD2. Germline-derived CDR1 and CDR2 are SGDLS and YYNGEE. The CDR3 is 15 residues long. After removal of 0 bases from V and 7 bases from J, the junction contained 4 bases not matched to a gene. The CDR3 sequence: CASSVEGTSVNEQFF. The CDR3 nucleotides are TGTGCCAGCAGCGTAGAAGGGACTAGCGTGAATGAGCAGTTCTTC.

The chain uses TRBV21-1 and TRBJ2-5. TRBV21-1 is classified as a pseudogene. The CDR3 runs to 12 residues. As DNA, the CDR3 is TGTGCCAGCAAACCGTCCAGGGAGACCCAGTACTTC. Protein product: CASKPSRETQYF.

The sample holds many counts of this clonotype. The J gene is TRBJ1-1, the V gene TRBV7-8; D gene unclear. Trimming took off 1 base at V and 0 bases at J, with 9 bases between the two ends. Germline V CDR1 and CDR2: SGHVS, FQNEAQ. The CDR3 is made up of 15 amino acids. Here the CDR3 reads CASSLVPTMNTEAFF. In DNA form, the CDR3 reads TGTGCCAGCAGCTTAGTCCCGACTATGAACACTGAAGCTTTCTTT.